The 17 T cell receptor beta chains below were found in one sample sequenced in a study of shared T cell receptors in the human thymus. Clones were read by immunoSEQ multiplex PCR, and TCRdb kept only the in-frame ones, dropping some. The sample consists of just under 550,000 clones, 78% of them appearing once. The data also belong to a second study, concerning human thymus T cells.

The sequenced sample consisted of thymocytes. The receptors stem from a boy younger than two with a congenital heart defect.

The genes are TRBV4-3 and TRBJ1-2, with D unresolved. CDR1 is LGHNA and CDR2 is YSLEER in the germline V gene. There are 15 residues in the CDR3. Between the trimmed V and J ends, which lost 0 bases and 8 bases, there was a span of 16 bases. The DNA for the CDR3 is TGCGCCAGCAGCCAAGACTTAGGAGAGGCCAAGGGCTACACCTTC. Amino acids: CASSQDLGEAKGYTF.

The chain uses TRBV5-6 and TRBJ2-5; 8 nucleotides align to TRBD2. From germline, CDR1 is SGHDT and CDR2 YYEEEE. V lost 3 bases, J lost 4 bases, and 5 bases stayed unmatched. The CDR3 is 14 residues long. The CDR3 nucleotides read TGTGCCAGCAGCTCCGAACGGGGGGGAGAGACCCAGTACTTC. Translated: CASSSERGGETQYF.

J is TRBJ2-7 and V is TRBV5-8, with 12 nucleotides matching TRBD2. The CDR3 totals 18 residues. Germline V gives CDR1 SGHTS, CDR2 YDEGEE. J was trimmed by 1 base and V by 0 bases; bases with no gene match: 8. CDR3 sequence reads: CASSLATSGRLASYEQYF. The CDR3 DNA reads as TGTGCCAGCAGCTTGGCCACTAGCGGGAGGTTGGCGTCCTACGAGCAGTACTTC. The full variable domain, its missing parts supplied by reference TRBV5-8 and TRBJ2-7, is EAGVTQSPTHLIKTRGQQATLRCSPISGHTSVYWYQQALGLGLQFLLWYDEGEERNRGNFPPRFSGRQFPNYSSELNVNALELEDSALYLCASSLATSGRLASYEQYFGPGTRLTVT.

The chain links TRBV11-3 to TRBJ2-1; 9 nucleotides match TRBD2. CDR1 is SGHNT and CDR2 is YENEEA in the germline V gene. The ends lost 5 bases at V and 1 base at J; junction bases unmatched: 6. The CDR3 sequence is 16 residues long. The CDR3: CASSPVAGESYNEQFF. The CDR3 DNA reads TGTGCCAGCAGCCCAGTAGCGGGAGAGTCCTACAATGAGCAGTTCTTC.

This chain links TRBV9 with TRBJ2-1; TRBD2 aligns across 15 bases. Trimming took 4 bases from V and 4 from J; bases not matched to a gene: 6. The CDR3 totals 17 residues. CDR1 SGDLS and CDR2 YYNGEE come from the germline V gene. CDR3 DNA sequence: TGTGCCAGCAGCATTCGGACTAGCGGGAGGGATTACAATGAGCAGTTCTTC. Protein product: CASSIRTSGRDYNEQFF.

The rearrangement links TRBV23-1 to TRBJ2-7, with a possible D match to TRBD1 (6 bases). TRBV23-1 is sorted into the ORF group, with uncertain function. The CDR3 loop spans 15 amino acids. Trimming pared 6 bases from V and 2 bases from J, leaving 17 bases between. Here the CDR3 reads CASSHGRGYTYEQYF. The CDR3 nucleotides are TGCGCCAGCAGCCACGGCAGGGGTTACACCTACGAGCAGTACTTC.

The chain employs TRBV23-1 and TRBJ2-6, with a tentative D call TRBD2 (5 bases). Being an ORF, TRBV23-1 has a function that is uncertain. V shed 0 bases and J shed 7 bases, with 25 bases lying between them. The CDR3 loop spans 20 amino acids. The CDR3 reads CASSQSRPGLPHTGANVLTF. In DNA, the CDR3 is TGCGCCAGCAGTCAATCGAGGCCTGGACTCCCGCACACGGGAGCCAACGTCCTGACTTTC.

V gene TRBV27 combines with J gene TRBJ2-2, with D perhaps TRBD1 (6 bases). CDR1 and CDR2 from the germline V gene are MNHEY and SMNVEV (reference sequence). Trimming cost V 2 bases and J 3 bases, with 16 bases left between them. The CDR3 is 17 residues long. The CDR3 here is CASSLPHKTGDTGELFF. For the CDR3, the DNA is TGTGCCAGCAGTTTACCTCATAAGACAGGAGACACCGGGGAGCTGTTTTTT.

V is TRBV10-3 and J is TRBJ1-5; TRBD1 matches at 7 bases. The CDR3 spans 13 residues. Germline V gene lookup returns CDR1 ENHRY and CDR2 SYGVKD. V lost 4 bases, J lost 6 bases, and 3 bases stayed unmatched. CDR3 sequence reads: CAISGQGVQPQHF. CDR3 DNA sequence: TGTGCCATCAGTGGACAGGGCGTTCAGCCCCAGCATTTT.

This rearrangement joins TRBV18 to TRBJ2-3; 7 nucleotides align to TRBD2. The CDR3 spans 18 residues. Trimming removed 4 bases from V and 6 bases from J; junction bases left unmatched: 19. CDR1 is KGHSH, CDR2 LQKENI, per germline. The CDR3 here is CASSQTPLAPLEGDTQYF. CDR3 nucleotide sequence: TGTGCCAGCTCACAAACTCCACTAGCGCCCCTCGAGGGGGATACGCAGTATTTT.

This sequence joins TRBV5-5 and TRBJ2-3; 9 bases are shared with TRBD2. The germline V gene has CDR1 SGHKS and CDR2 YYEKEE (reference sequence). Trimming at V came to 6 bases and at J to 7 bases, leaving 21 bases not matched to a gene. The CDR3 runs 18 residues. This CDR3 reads CASIPQECRGGRANTQYF. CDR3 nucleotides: TGTGCCAGCATCCCTCAAGAATGTCGGGGCGGGAGGGCCAATACGCAGTATTTT.

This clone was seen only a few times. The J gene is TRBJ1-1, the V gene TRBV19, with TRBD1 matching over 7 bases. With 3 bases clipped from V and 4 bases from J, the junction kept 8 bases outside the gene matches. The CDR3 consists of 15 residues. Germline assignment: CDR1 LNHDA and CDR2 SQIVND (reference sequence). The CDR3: CASSICPQGGTEAFF. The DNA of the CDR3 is TGTGCCAGTAGTATTTGCCCCCAGGGGGGCACTGAAGCTTTCTTT.

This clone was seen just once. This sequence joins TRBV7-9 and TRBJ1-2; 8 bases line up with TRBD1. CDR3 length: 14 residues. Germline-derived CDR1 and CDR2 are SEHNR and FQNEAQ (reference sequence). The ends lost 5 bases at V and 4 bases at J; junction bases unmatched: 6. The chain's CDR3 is CASSTGTGSYGYTF. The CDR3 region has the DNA TGTGCCAGCAGCACCGGGACAGGATCCTATGGCTACACCTTC.

The CDR3 region has the DNA TGTGCCAGCAGTTCGGCCGGGCAGGGTGCTAACTATGGCTACACCTTC. This codes for CASSSAGQGANYGYTF. The gene calls are TRBV6-5 and TRBJ1-2; D possibly corresponds to TRBD1 (5 bases). This CDR3 spans 16 amino acids. The germline V and J ends were trimmed by 4 bases and 0 bases, with 15 bases remaining between them. Per germline, CDR1 MNHEY and CDR2 SVGAGI.

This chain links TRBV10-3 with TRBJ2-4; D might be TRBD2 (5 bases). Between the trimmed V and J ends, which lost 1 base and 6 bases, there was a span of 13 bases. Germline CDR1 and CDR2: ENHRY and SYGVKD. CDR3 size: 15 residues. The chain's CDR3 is CAISEYGRLSNIQYF. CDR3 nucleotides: TGTGCCATCAGTGAGTATGGGAGACTTTCAAACATTCAGTACTTC.

CDR3 region: CASSHPSDRDEGYTF. DNA of the CDR3: TGTGCCAGCAGCCATCCCTCGGACAGGGACGAAGGCTACACCTTC. The chain carries TRBV5-4 and TRBJ1-2; 8 bases are a match to TRBD1. This CDR3 contains 15 residues. V trimming: 4 bases; J trimming: 8 bases; junction bases outside the gene matches: 13. Germline V lookup: CDR1 SGHNT, CDR2 YYREEE (reference sequence).

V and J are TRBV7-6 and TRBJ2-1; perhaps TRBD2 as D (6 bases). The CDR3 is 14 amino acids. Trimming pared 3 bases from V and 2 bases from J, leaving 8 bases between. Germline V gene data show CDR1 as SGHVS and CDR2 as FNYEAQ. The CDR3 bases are TGTGCCAGCAGCTTTTCTAGCGCCTACAATGAGCAGTTCTTC. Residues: CASSFSSAYNEQFF.